This is a list of T cell receptor beta chains from one sample in a study of molecular identifiers for immune sequencing clone quantification. TCRdb ran MiXCR on the PCR reads and lists one entry per CDR3 protein. This table has 460,000 or so distinct CDR3 sequences, 20% to 25% appearing once. Material: naive CD8+ T cells from blood, with Jurkat cell RNA spiked in. These receptors all stem from a human donor in good health. Some libraries in this study had Jurkat cell RNA spiked in. Each CDR3 is given with its conserved first and last residue. The D gene is left open where the match is weak. Some rows have no size entry. The others give once, few or many, or a class for an expanded clone.

clone_size,j_call,v_call,d_call,cdr3_aa,cdr3_nt
many,TRBJ2-7,TRBV5-4,TRBD2,CASSPSGSYEQYF,TGTGCCAGCAGTCCTAGCGGGAGTTACGAGCAGTACTTC
-,TRBJ2-3,TRBV6-4,TRBD1,CVSSTTGSTGDTQYF,TGTGTCAGCAGTACGACAGGGAGTACCGGGGATACGCAGTATTTT
many,TRBJ1-2,TRBV29-1,TRBD1,CSATREPGGYNGYTF,TGCAGCGCCACAAGGGAGCCAGGGGGCTATAATGGCTACACCTTC
many,TRBJ2-3,TRBV28,TRBD2,CASSFRTVLAGVLADTQYF,TGTGCCAGCAGTTTTAGGACCGTCCTAGCGGGAGTCCTGGCAGATACGCAGTATTTT
-,TRBJ2-1,TRBV24-1,-,CATSDFSRGQFF,TGTGCCACCAGTGATTTTAGCAGAGGGCAGTTCTTC
many,TRBJ1-1,TRBV2,-,CASSDLQGNTEAFF,TGTGCCAGCAGTGATTTACAGGGGAACACTGAAGCTTTCTTT
few,TRBJ2-3,TRBV20-1,-,CSARVRGGGPVDTQYF,TGCAGTGCTAGAGTCAGAGGGGGAGGGCCGGTAGATACGCAGTATTTT
few,TRBJ2-7,TRBV7-9,TRBD2,CASSLGLAGGPTSYEQYF,TGTGCCAGCAGCTTAGGGTTAGCGGGGGGCCCCACATCCTACGAGCAGTACTTC
many,TRBJ2-3,TRBV5-4,TRBD2,CASSLKTSGYSTDTQYF,TGTGCCAGCAGCTTGAAAACTAGCGGATACAGCACAGATACGCAGTATTTT
few,TRBJ2-7,TRBV7-8,TRBD2,CASSLGPEGTSGFYEQYF,TGTGCCAGCAGCTTAGGCCCAGAAGGGACTAGCGGGTTCTACGAGCAGTACTTC
-,TRBJ2-7,TRBV27,TRBD1,CASSFQGTGVNEQYF,TGTGCCAGCAGTTTTCAAGGGACAGGGGTGAACGAGCAGTACTTC
many,TRBJ1-1,TRBV28,TRBD1,CASSFPAGTAILNTEAFF,TGTGCCAGCAGTTTCCCCGCCGGGACAGCAATACTCAACACTGAAGCTTTCTTT
-,TRBJ1-5,TRBV27,-,CASSKGGNQPQHF,TGTGCCAGCAGTAAAGGGGGGAATCAGCCCCAGCATTTT
many,TRBJ2-7,TRBV28,-,CASSPIGGSLYEQYF,TGTGCCAGCAGTCCAATAGGAGGAAGTCTTTACGAGCAGTACTTC
many,TRBJ2-3,TRBV7-9,-,CASSFELSGTDTQYF,TGTGCCAGCAGTTTCGAGCTATCAGGGACAGATACGCAGTATTTT
many,TRBJ2-2,TRBV19,TRBD1,CASSMGQDFTGELFF,TGTGCCAGTAGTATGGGACAGGACTTCACCGGGGAGCTGTTTTTT